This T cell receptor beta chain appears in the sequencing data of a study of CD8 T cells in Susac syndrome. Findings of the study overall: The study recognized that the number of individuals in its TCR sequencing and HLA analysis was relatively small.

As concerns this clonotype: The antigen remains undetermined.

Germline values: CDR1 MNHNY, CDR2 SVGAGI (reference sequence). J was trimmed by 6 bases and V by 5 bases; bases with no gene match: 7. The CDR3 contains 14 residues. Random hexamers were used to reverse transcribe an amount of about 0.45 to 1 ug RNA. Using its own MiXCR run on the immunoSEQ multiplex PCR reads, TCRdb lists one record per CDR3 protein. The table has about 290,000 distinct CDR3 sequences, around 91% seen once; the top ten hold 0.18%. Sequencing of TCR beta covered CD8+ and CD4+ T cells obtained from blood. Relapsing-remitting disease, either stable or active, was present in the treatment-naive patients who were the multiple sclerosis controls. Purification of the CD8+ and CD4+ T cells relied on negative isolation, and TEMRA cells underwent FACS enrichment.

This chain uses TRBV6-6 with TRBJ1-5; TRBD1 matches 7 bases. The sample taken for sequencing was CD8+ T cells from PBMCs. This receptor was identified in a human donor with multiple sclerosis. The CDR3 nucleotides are TGTGCCAGCAGTCCAGGACAGGAACGTCAGCCCCAGCATTTT. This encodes CASSPGQERQPQHF.